These 7 T cell receptor beta chains came from one sample sequenced in a study of blood T cell repertoires in COVID-19. The table came from immunoSEQ multiplex PCR; TCRdb's copy has only in-frame clones and leaves some out. The sample comprises about 220,000 clones, roughly 85% of which are singletons, and under 4% rests with the top ten. The sample consisted of PBMCs or T cells enriched from blood (not recorded which). These receptors came from a woman between 35 and 50 years old with acute COVID-19.

The genes are TRBV4-3 and TRBJ1-1, with D unresolved. CDR3 size: 12 residues. Germline CDR1 and CDR2: LGHNA and YSLEER. The V gene lost 8 bases and the J gene lost 4 bases, with 11 bases spanning the gap. CDR3 in DNA: TGCGCCAGCCGAAACCGGGGCACTGAAGCTTTCTTT. It is translated as CASRNRGTEAFF.

The chain is built from TRBV13 and TRBJ1-5; 7 positions agree with TRBD1. V dropped 5 bases and J dropped 1; count of bases not matched to a gene: 2. CDR3 length: 14 amino acids. Germline CDR1 and CDR2: PRHDT and FYEKMQ (reference sequence). In DNA form, the CDR3 reads TGTGCCAGCAGCAGACAGGGCAGCAATCAGCCCCAGCATTTT. Encoded protein: CASSRQGSNQPQHF.

The chain joins TRBV6-5 to TRBJ1-2, with D perhaps matching TRBD1 (6 bases). CDR1 and CDR2 (germline): MNHEY, SVGAGI. This CDR3 spans 14 amino acids. Trimming stripped 5 bases from V and 2 bases from J, with 12 bases between. This CDR3 reads CASSKRGKNYGYTF. The CDR3 DNA reads TGTGCCAGCAGTAAGAGGGGGAAAAACTATGGCTACACCTTC.

This sequence joins TRBV19 and TRBJ1-5; TRBD1 aligns across 9 bases. The CDR3 is 16 amino acids. Germline V gives CDR1 LNHDA, CDR2 SQIVND (reference sequence). Trimming at V came to 0 bases and at J to 6 bases, leaving 6 bases not matched to a gene. CDR3 amino acids: CASSIDRTGGVQPQHF. The CDR3 DNA reads TGTGCCAGTAGTATAGATCGTACAGGGGGCGTTCAGCCCCAGCATTTT.

This chain uses TRBV5-5 with TRBJ2-7, with a weak D call TRBD2 (6 bases). With 4 bases removed from V and 5 bases from J, the gap between germline ends came to 19 bases. The germline CDR1 and CDR2 sequences are SGHKS and YYEKEE (reference sequence). The CDR3 sequence is 15 residues long. The CDR3 sequence: CASSITWGELHEQYV. The CDR3, as DNA: TGTGCCAGCAGCATTACCTGGGGGGAACTCCACGAGCAGTACGTC.

The gene calls are TRBV7-8 and TRBJ1-1; D is unresolved. The germline gives CDR1 SGHVS, CDR2 FQNEAQ. CDR3 length: 14 amino acids. V was shortened by 2 bases and J by 4 bases, with 11 bases between the two germline ends. The CDR3 sequence is CASSLNRGFTEAFF. DNA for the CDR3: TGTGCCAGCAGCTTAAATCGGGGATTCACTGAAGCTTTCTTT.

This chain joins TRBV7-9 and TRBJ1-1; the match to TRBD1 covers 9 bases. V was pared by 3 bases and J by 3 bases, with 5 bases of the junction left unmatched. Germline values: CDR1 SEHNR, CDR2 FQNEAQ (reference sequence). The length of the CDR3 is 15 residues. The CDR3 DNA is TGTGCCAGCAGCTTTGGACAGGGGCGTCACACTGAAGCTTTCTTT. It codes for CASSFGQGRHTEAFF. The full variable domain, completed using reference TRBV7-9 and TRBJ1-1, is DTGVSQNPRHKITKRGQNVTFRCDPISEHNRLYWYRQTLGQGPEFLTYFQNEAQLEKSRLLSDRFSAERPKGSFSTLEIQRTEQGDSAMYLCASSFGQGRHTEAFFGQGTRLTVV.